The 3 T cell receptor beta chains below were found in one sample sequenced in a study of early T cells in non-severe SARS-CoV-2 infection. TCRdb independently ran MiXCR on the 5' RACE reads; one entry per CDR3 protein. The sample has 85,000 to 100,000 distinct CDR3 sequences, approximately 10% seen once. The source material was whole blood. The receptors were gathered from an adult who was a healthcare worker with PCR-confirmed SARS-CoV-2 infection or an uninfected control (not recorded which).

This clonotype was seen a handful of times. This chain connects TRBV7-2 to TRBJ2-2; D is undetermined. The V gene lost 3 bases and the J gene lost 8 bases, with 4 bases spanning the gap. The V gene's germline CDR1 is SGHTA and CDR2 FQGNSA. CDR3 length equals 11 residues. CDR3 in DNA: TGTGCCAGCAGCTTTTATGGGGAGCTGTTTTTT. Protein sequence: CASSFYGELFF.

This clonotype was seen only a few times. The chain links TRBV29-1 to TRBJ1-2, with D maybe TRBD1 (5 bases). Per the germline V gene, CDR1 is SQVTM and CDR2 is ANQGSEA. This CDR3 has 13 amino acids. The ends were cut back, 3 bases at V and 2 bases at J, with 10 bases in the middle. The CDR3 is CSVDLAGNYGYTF. The CDR3 bases are TGCAGCGTTGATCTCGCAGGGAACTATGGCTACACCTTC.

The chain employs TRBV3-2 and TRBJ1-2; the D call in the table, TRBD1, was not verified against the DNA. TRBV3-2 is flagged as a pseudogene. The CDR3 is made up of 14 amino acids. The CDR3 reads CASSHRTGTYGYTF. In nucleotides, the CDR3 is TGTGCCAGCAGCCACCGGACAGGCACTTATGGCTACACCTTC.